Reported below is one TCR beta chain. What it recognizes is unknown. This record comes from a study of cytomegalovirus exposure and HLA in healthy donors. Study in general: In terms of ancestry, the Caucasian-associated cluster contained roughly 81% of the approximately 400 genotyped donors. Overall study findings and caveats: Generally TCR sequences proved uncommon, though certain public TCRs appeared in numerous donors. Overall, approximately 150 TCR beta chains were annotated as cytomegalovirus-associated. Later analysis revealed greater clonal expansion in HLA-associated TCR beta chains than in equally common others.

With 60 Vbeta and 13 Jbeta primers, the PCR was carried out. Method: immunoSEQ multiplex PCR; TCRdb's copy keeps in-frame clones and lacks some. In the table there are 110,000 or so clones, under 70% of which are singletons. With 5 bases clipped from V and 5 bases from J, the junction kept 8 bases outside the gene matches. The CDR3 contains 17 residues. CDR1 and CDR2 from the germline V gene are SGHTA and FQGNSA. The receptor comes from a man between 18 and 29 years old in good health and CMV-seropositive. Sequencing input: PBMCs. The V gene is TRBV7-2, the J gene TRBJ2-5, with 16 bases lining up with TRBD2. The CDR3 DNA reads TGTGCCAGCAGCCCCGGGACTAGCGGGGGGGCGGAGGAGACCCAGTACTTC. Translating gives CASSPGTSGGAEETQYF. The full variable domain, completed using reference TRBV7-2 and TRBJ2-5, is GAGVSQSPSNKVTEKGKDVELRCDPISGHTALYWYRQSLGQGLEFLIYFQGNSAPDKSGLPSDRFSAERTGGSVSTLTIQRTQQEDSAVYLCASSPGTSGGAEETQYFGPGTRLLVL.